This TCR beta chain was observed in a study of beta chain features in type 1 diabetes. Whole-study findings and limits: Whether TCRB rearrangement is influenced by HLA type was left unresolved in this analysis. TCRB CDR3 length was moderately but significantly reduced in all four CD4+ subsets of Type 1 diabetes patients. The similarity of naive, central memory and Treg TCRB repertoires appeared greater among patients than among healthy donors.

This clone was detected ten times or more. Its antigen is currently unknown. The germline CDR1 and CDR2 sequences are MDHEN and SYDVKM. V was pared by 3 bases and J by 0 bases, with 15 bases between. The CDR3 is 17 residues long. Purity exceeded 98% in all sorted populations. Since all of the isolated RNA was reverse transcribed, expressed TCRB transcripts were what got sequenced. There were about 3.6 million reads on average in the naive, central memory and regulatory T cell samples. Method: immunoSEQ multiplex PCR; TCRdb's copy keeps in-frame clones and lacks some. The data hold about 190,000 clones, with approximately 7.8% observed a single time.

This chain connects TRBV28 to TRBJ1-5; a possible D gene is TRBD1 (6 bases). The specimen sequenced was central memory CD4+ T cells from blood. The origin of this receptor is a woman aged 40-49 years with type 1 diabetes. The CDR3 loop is CASSFRFWTDSNQPQHF. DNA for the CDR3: TGTGCCAGCAGTTTTAGGTTCTGGACAGATAGCAATCAGCCCCAGCATTTT.